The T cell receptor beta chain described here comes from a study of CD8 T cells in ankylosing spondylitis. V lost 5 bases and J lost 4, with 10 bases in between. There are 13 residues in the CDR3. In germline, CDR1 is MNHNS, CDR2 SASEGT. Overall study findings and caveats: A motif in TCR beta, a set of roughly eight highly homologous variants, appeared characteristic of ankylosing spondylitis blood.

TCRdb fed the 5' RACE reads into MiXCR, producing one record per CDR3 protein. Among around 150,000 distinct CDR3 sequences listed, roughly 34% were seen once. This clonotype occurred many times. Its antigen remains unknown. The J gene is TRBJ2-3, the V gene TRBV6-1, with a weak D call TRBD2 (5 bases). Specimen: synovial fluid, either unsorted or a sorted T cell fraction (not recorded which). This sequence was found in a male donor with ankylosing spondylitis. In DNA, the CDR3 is TGTGCCAGCAGTATCCTAGCCGCAGATACGCAGTATTTT. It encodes CASSILAADTQYF.